Below, 9 T cell receptor beta chains from the same sample are listed, as sequenced in a study of tumor and adjacent non-tumor tissue in lung cancer. The template was RNA from unsorted bulk tissue. A modified ARM-PCR protocol with three rounds of nested PCR amplified TCRbeta. Each CDR3 protein gets one entry after TCRdb re-called the multiplex PCR reads with MiXCR. The sample shows fewer than 120,000 distinct CDR3 sequences, 75% to 90% of them seen only once. Specimen: lung tumor tissue. The receptors derive from a man between 65 and 80 years old with non-small cell lung cancer.

Comment on this clonotype: The junction departs from germline at one end; a sequencing error may be responsible. The rearrangement uses TRBV12-3 or TRBV12-4 and TRBJ2-2; D possibly corresponds to TRBD2 (6 bases). The CDR3 extends over 15 amino acids. The CDR3 region has the DNA TGTGCCAACAGTTTTGCGGGGATTGTCACCGGGGAGCTGTTTTTT. Its translation is CANSFAGIVTGELFF.

About this clonotype: The conserved final phenylalanine or tryptophan is absent from the CDR3, which likely points to a read error. Because the CDR3's place on the DNA is in doubt, the DNA is left out and the CDR3 is given as listed by TCRdb. The chain uses TRBV10-3 and TRBJ2-3; TRBD2 is the table's D call and was not checked against the DNA. Counting both end residues, the CDR3 totals 16 amino acids. Germline V CDR1 and CDR2: ENHRY, SYGVKD. This chain's CDR3 is CAISDTSGRDTDTQYY.

A remark on this clonotype: At one boundary the junction diverges from the germline segment, which might be a read error. V usage is TRBV12-3 or TRBV12-4 and J usage is TRBJ1-5; D not certain. This CDR3 contains 13 residues. The CDR3 here is CASKGIVNQHQHF. CDR3 bases: TGTGCCAGCAAAGGGATAGTTAATCAGCACCAGCATTTT.

This clonotype is a singleton in its sample. This chain links TRBV29-1 with TRBJ2-5, with D unclear. CDR1 and CDR2 from the germline V gene are SQVTM and ANQGSEA. With 7 bases removed from V and 2 bases from J, the gap between germline ends came to 23 bases. There are 16 residues in the CDR3. CDR3 residues: CSAEPYLQICQETQYF. For the CDR3, the DNA is TGCAGCGCCGAGCCCTACCTCCAAATATGTCAAGAGACCCAGTACTTC.

Regarding this clonotype: Germline and junction disagree at one end, which may indicate a read error. The gene calls are TRBV29-1 and TRBJ1-1; 9 bases line up with TRBD1. This CDR3 is built from 14 residues. Germline assignment: CDR1 SQVTM and CDR2 ANQGSEA. CDR3 bases: TGTAGCGTTCTGGACAGGGGCATGGACACTGAAACTTCCTTT. It yields the protein CSVLDRGMDTETSF. Full variable domain (outside the CDR3, taken from reference TRBV29-1 and TRBJ1-1): SAVISQKPSRDICQRGTSLTIQCQVDSQVTMMFWYRQQPGQSLTLIATANQGSEATYESGFVIDKFPISRPNLTFSTLTVSNMSPEDSSIYLCSVLDRGMDTETSFGQGTRLTVV.

As concerns this clonotype: This CDR3 fails to terminate in the conserved phenylalanine or tryptophan, so it likely reflects a read error. This chain joins TRBV6-6 and TRBJ2-7; TRBD2 aligns across 7 bases. The CDR3 consists of 14 residues. The germline V gene encodes CDR1 MNHNY and CDR2 SVGAGI (reference sequence). DNA of the CDR3: TGTGCCTGCAGTTTAACTAGCGACTCCTACGAGCAGTACCTC. It is translated as CACSLTSDSYEQYL.

With respect to this clonotype: A read error may be the cause here, since a much bigger clone is one base away. The rearrangement links TRBV5-1 to TRBJ1-1, with 7 nucleotides matching TRBD1. With V trimmed by 5 bases and J by 1 base, 8 bases remained unmatched. The germline V gene has CDR1 SGHRS and CDR2 YFSETQ. The CDR3 has 15 residues. The CDR3 is CASRPGDRWNTEAFF. The CDR3, as DNA: TGCGCCAGCAGACCAGGGGACAGATGGAACACTGAAGCTTTCTTT.

Concerning this clonotype itself: A read error may produce the germline difference seen at one junction end. This sequence joins TRBV5-8 and TRBJ2-7; no firm D call. CDR1 and CDR2 from the germline V gene are SGHTS and YDEGEE. The CDR3 length is 13 residues. The CDR3 sequence is CASSTFDMDEQYF. CDR3 bases: TGTGCCAGCAGCACCTTTGACATGGACGAGCAGTATTTC.

Worth noting for this clonotype: This likely comes from a read error, as the CDR3 has no conserved phenylalanine or tryptophan at its end. The rearrangement joins TRBV20-1 to TRBJ2-7; D is unresolved. V dropped 6 bases and J dropped 2 bases, with 17 bases sitting between them. The CDR3 covers 14 residues. From germline, CDR1 is DFQATT and CDR2 SNEGSKA (reference sequence). The CDR3 is CSALGPLHPYEQYL. The CDR3 coding sequence is TGCAGTGCCCTTGGACCGTTACACCCCTACGAGCAGTACTTA.